This entry is about one TCR beta chain. The data belong to a study of shared clonotypes between healthy human individuals. Sequencing was performed with immunoSEQ multiplex PCR; in TCRdb, only in-frame clones are kept and a portion is missing. Of around 2,100,000 clones in the sample, around 96% were seen once. Selected positively for CCR7 and CD45RO-negative, naive CD8 cells excluded terminally differentiated effector memory CD45RA+ cells. V lost 3 bases to trimming and J lost 4 bases, with 13 bases between them. This CDR3 has 14 amino acids. Germline CDR1 reads SGHTA; CDR2 reads FQGTGA. The clonotype comes from a man aged 18 to 35 in good health. V gene TRBV7-3 combines with J gene TRBJ2-7, with D possibly being TRBD1 (6 bases). The sample consisted of naive CD8+ T cells sorted from blood. The CDR3 sequence is CASSLGVGAYEQYF. CDR3 in DNA: TGTGCCAGCAGCTTGGGAGTGGGGGCTTACGAGCAGTACTTC.